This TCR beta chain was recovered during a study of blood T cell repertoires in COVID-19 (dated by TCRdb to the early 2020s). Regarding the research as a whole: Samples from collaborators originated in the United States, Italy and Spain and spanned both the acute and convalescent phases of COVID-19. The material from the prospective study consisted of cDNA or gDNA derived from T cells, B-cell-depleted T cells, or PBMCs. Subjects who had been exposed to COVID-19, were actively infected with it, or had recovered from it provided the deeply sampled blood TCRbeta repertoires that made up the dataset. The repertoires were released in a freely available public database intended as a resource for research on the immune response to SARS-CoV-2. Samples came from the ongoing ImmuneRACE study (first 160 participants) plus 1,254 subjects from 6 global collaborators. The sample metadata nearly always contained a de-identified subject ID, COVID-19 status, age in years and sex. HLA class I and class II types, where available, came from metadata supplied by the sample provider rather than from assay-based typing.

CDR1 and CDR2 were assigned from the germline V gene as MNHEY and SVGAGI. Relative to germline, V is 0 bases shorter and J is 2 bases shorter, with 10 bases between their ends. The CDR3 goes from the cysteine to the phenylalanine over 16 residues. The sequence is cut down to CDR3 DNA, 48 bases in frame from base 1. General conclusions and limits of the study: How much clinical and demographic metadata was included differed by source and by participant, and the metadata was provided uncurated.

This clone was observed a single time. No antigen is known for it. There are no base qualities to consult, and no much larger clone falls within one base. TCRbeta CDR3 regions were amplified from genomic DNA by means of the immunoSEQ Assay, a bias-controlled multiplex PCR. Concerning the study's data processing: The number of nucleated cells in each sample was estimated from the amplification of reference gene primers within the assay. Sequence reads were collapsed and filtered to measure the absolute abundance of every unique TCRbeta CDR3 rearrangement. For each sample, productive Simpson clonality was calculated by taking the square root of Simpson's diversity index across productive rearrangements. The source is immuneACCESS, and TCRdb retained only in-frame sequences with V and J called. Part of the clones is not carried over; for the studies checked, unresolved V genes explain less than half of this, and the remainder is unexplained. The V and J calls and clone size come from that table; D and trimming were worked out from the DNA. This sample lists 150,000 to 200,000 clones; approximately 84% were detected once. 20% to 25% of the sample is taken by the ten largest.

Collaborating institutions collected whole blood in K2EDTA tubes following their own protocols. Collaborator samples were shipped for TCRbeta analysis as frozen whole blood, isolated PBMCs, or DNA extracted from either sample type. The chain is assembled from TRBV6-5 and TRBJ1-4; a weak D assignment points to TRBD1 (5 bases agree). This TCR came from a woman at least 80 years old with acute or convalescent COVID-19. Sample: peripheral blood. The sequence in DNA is TGTGCCAGCAGTTACTCTCTGCGGGGCACTAATGAAAAACTGTTTTTT. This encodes CASSYSLRGTNEKLFF.